The sequence of this T cell receptor (beta chain) was determined in a study of blood T cell repertoires in COVID-19. For the study at large: Italy, Spain and the United States were the sources of the convalescent and acute COVID-19 samples. From T cells, B-cell-depleted T cells, or PBMCs came the material, which was cDNA or gDNA.

In its sample, this clone was seen once. Methods used by the authors: Using reference gene primer amplification, nucleated cell counts were estimated. Sequenced by immunoSEQ multiplex PCR; TCRdb stores in-frame clones only, minus some. D and trimming were read from the DNA, whereas the V and J calls and clone size are those reported in that table. The data show roughly 200,000 clones, 65% to 85% seen once. With V trimmed by 4 bases and J by 1 base, 2 bases remained unmatched. The CDR3 has 15 amino acids. From germline, CDR1 is KGHSH and CDR2 LQKENI. The J gene is TRBJ1-1, the V gene TRBV18; 11 positions agree with TRBD1. This receptor was identified in a middle-aged man with acute or convalescent COVID-19. The sample taken for sequencing was peripheral blood. CDR3 in DNA: TGTGCCAGCTCACGTGGGACAGGGGGGAACACTGAAGCTTTCTTT. Protein product: CASSRGTGGNTEAFF.